The 13 T cell receptor beta chains below come from one sample, sequenced in a study of T cell responses to AZD1222 COVID-19 vaccine. Measured with immunoSEQ multiplex PCR; TCRdb has only the in-frame clones, and not every one. The sample lists about 200,000 clones, approximately 94% occurring once. The sample in question was peripheral blood, obtained 28 days after the second dose of the MenACWY control vaccine. The receptors originated from an adult who received the MenACWY meningococcal vaccine as a control.

The chain joins TRBV9 to TRBJ2-6; 9 bases line up with TRBD1. V was pared by 3 bases and J by 0 bases, with 7 bases of the junction left unmatched. Germline V gene lookup returns CDR1 SGDLS and CDR2 YYNGEE. This CDR3 has 18 amino acids. DNA for the CDR3: TGTGCCAGCAGCGGCTGGGACAGGGACAACTCTGGGGCCAACGTCCTGACTTTC. Its protein product is CASSGWDRDNSGANVLTF.

The chain employs TRBV10-3 and TRBJ1-2; 8 bases agree with TRBD1. The ends lost 3 bases at V and 4 bases at J; junction bases unmatched: 4. Germline values: CDR1 ENHRY, CDR2 SYGVKD. This CDR3 is built from 14 residues. The CDR3 here is CAISEQGEVYGYTF. The CDR3 coding sequence is TGTGCCATCAGTGAACAGGGGGAGGTCTATGGCTACACCTTC.

This rearrangement joins TRBV5-1 to TRBJ2-5, with TRBD1 as a possible D gene (6 bases). CDR3 length equals 14 residues. Trimming removed 5 bases at V and 4 bases at J, with 15 bases between. Germline CDR1 SGHRS, CDR2 YFSETQ. In DNA, the CDR3 is TGCGCCAGCAGTCAGACAGGCTCCGGAGAGACCCAGTACTTC. Amino acid sequence: CASSQTGSGETQYF. Filled out from reference TRBV5-1 and TRBJ2-5, the complete variable domain reads KAGVTQTPRYLIKTRGQQVTLSCSPISGHRSVSWYQQTPGQGLQFLFEYFSETQRNKGNFPGRFSGRQFSNSRSEMNVSTLELGDSALYLCASSQTGSGETQYFGPGTRLLVL.

Turning to this clone: The sample carries other DNA sequences with the same CDR3. The chain recombines TRBV28 with TRBJ2-7; TRBD1 matches at 7 bases. Looked up from germline, CDR1 is MDHEN and CDR2 is SYDVKM. V lost 4 bases and J lost 3; bases outside the gene matches: 6. The CDR3 consists of 14 residues. The CDR3 protein is CASSSPGQIYEQYF. In DNA form, the CDR3 reads TGTGCCAGCAGTTCCCCGGGACAGATCTACGAGCAGTACTTC.

The chain is built from TRBV9 and TRBJ2-4; D is unclear. Germline V gene sequence: CDR1 SGDLS, CDR2 YYNGEE. Trimming removed 3 bases at V and 2 bases at J, with 9 bases between. The CDR3 has 14 residues. CDR3 DNA: TGTGCCAGCAGCGGAGCTGCTTCCAAAAACATTCAGTACTTC. This codes for CASSGAASKNIQYF.

The chain employs TRBV6-2 or TRBV6-3 and TRBJ2-1; D ambiguous. The CDR3 extends over 13 amino acids. In germline, CDR1 is MNHEY, CDR2 SVGEGT. V shed 4 bases and J shed 0 bases, with 4 bases lying between them. The CDR3 region is CASSFTSYNEQFF. The CDR3 nucleotides read TGTGCCAGCAGTTTCACCTCCTACAATGAGCAGTTCTTC.

This chain uses TRBV27 with TRBJ2-1, with 9 bases identical to TRBD2. J gave up 7 bases and V 2 bases, and 12 bases lay outside the gene matches. The length of the CDR3 is 17 residues. CDR1 is MNHEY, CDR2 SMNVEV, per germline (reference sequence). The CDR3 DNA sequence: TGTGCCAGCAGTTTAAGGGCTAGCGGGACCCTCGGAAATGAGCAGTTCTTC. Translating it yields CASSLRASGTLGNEQFF.

The chain combines TRBV4-1 with TRBJ2-2, with 7 positions matching TRBD2. Germline assignment: CDR1 MGHRA and CDR2 YSYEKL. The V gene end was trimmed by 4 bases and the J gene end by 0 bases; junction bases not matched to a gene: 14. This CDR3 region has 19 residues. The CDR3 protein is CASSPAGGGGTPNTGELFF. The CDR3 DNA sequence: TGCGCCAGCAGCCCGGCTGGCGGCGGGGGAACACCGAACACCGGGGAGCTGTTTTTT.

The chain employs TRBV18 and TRBJ1-3, with D unresolved. This CDR3 has 12 residues. The V gene lost 8 bases and the J gene lost 8 bases, with 13 bases spanning the gap. CDR1 and CDR2 from the germline V gene are KGHSH and LQKENI. The CDR3 loop reads CASQDPGYTIYF. The CDR3 nucleotides read TGTGCCAGCCAAGACCCCGGCTACACCATATATTTT.

The chain's CDR3 is CASIQQGAGNTIYF. The CDR3 DNA follows: TGTGCCAGTATACAACAGGGTGCTGGAAACACCATATATTTT. The chain combines TRBV19 with TRBJ1-3; D might be TRBD1 (6 bases). The CDR3 length is 14 residues. V dropped 7 bases and J dropped 2 bases, with 12 bases sitting between them. From germline, CDR1 is LNHDA and CDR2 SQIVND (reference sequence).

This CDR3 reads CASSLNQGGRAEAFF. CDR3 nucleotides: TGTGCCAGCAGCCTAAACCAGGGGGGTCGTGCTGAAGCTTTCTTT. V usage is TRBV3-1 (or the pseudogene TRBV3-2) and J usage is TRBJ1-1, with 7 nucleotides matching TRBD1. V trimming: 4 bases; J trimming: 6 bases; junction bases outside the gene matches: 11. Germline V gives CDR1 LGHDT, CDR2 YNNKEL (reference sequence). The CDR3 contains 15 residues.

This chain uses TRBV27 with TRBJ2-1; TRBD2 might be the D (5 bases). Trimming removed 5 bases at V and 3 bases at J, with 17 bases between. Germline V gene data show CDR1 as MNHEY and CDR2 as SMNVEV (reference sequence). The CDR3 runs 16 residues. The CDR3 DNA reads as TGTGCCAGCAGTACTCCCCGGGAACGGAGCTACAATGAGCAGTTCTTC. It encodes CASSTPRERSYNEQFF.

The rearrangement joins TRBV19 to TRBJ1-5; no clear D. Germline values: CDR1 LNHDA, CDR2 SQIVND (reference sequence). The V gene lost 4 bases and the J gene lost 1 base, with 11 bases spanning the gap. The CDR3 contains 15 residues. DNA for the CDR3: TGTGCCAGTAGTACCCTCGGAGCCAGCAATCAGCCCCAGCATTTT. Translation gives CASSTLGASNQPQHF.